A single sample gave rise to the 8 T cell receptor beta chains below, sequenced in a study of CD8+CD57+ T cells in acquired aplastic anemia. Patients selected for sequencing had displayed CD8+CD57+ cell expansion by flow cytometry. CDR3 and TCR beta VDJ profiling relied on genomic DNA as the template. TCRdb reanalysed the reads using MiXCR and keeps one entry per CDR3 protein. The table has approximately 180,000 distinct CDR3 sequences, less than 65% seen once. Material for sequencing was sorted CD4+, CD8+, or CD8+CD57+ T cells (not recorded which) from PBMCs. The receptors stem from a human donor with aplastic anemia.

The chain uses TRBV7-3 and TRBJ1-3; D is undetermined. Trimming pared 5 bases from V and 4 bases from J, leaving 6 bases between. Germline CDR1 is SGHTA and CDR2 is FQGTGA. There are 12 residues in the CDR3. This CDR3 is CASSPWGNTIYF. In DNA form, the CDR3 reads TGTGCCAGCAGCCCATGGGGAAACACCATATATTTT.

The J gene is TRBJ2-7, the V gene TRBV7-2, with 12 nucleotides matching TRBD2. The CDR3 length is 15 residues. Germline V gene sequence: CDR1 SGHTA, CDR2 FQGNSA. V shed 4 bases and J 7 bases; nucleotides not matched to a gene: 8. The CDR3 sequence is CASSSPTSGRREQYF. CDR3 bases: TGTGCCAGCAGCTCCCCGACTAGCGGGAGAAGAGAGCAGTACTTC.

This clonotype appeared once. The V gene is TRBV6-1, the J gene TRBJ2-3; 7 positions match TRBD2. The germline V gene encodes CDR1 MNHNS and CDR2 SASEGT. Losses at the gene ends were 2 bases for V and 8 bases for J; bases not matched to a gene: 10. The CDR3 runs 15 residues. CDR3 amino acids: CASSETSGGDGTQYF. DNA of the CDR3: TGTGCCAGCAGTGAAACGTCGGGGGGAGACGGTACGCAGTATTTT.

The chain carries TRBV29-1 and TRBJ1-4, with 7 bases identical to TRBD1. CDR1 SQVTM and CDR2 ANQGSEA come from the germline V gene. The V segment lost 3 bases and the J segment 8 bases; nucleotides outside the gene matches: 12. This CDR3 has 15 residues. The CDR3 reads CSVEDPGQMWEKLFF. For the CDR3, the DNA is TGCAGCGTTGAGGATCCGGGACAGATGTGGGAAAAACTGTTTTTT.

This clonotype has at least ten counts. DNA of the CDR3: TGTGCCAGCAGTGAAAGGGTTAGCAATCAGCCCCAGCATTTT. It is translated as CASSERVSNQPQHF. The chain has TRBV2 and TRBJ1-5; no definite D call. Trimming left V 2 bases short and J 0 bases short, with 5 bases between. This CDR3 has 14 residues. Germline loops: CDR1 SNHLY, CDR2 FYNNEI.

CDR3 in DNA: TGTGCCATCAGGAGAGGGGGGGTCCGGGACACACAAGGCTACACCTTC. It is translated as CAIRRGGVRDTQGYTF. This chain connects TRBV10-3 to TRBJ1-2, with a tentative D call TRBD1 (6 bases). The CDR3 totals 16 residues. The germline V gene has CDR1 ENHRY and CDR2 SYGVKD. The ends were cut back, 6 bases at V and 8 bases at J, with 25 bases in the middle.

This chain links TRBV7-8 with TRBJ2-5; D remains ambiguous. CDR1 SGHVS and CDR2 FQNEAQ come from the germline V gene. CDR3 length equals 14 residues. The ends were cut back, 3 bases at V and 1 base at J, with 9 bases in the middle. This CDR3 is CASSLNYIQETQYF. The CDR3 DNA follows: TGTGCCAGCAGCTTGAACTACATCCAAGAGACCCAGTACTTC.

V gene TRBV7-3 combines with J gene TRBJ2-5; D remains unclear. CDR3 length: 11 residues. Germline CDR1 is SGHTA and CDR2 is FQGTGA. Trimming stripped 1 base from V and 14 bases from J, with 11 bases between. CDR3 coding DNA: TGTGCCAGCAGCTTAATTAGTAGCTTCTACTTC. Protein product: CASSLISSFYF.